Listed below are T cell receptor beta chains from one sample, sequenced in a study of post-analysis software for immune sequencing data. TCRdb itself ran the PCR reads through MiXCR, one entry per CDR3 protein. The data hold 750,000 to 950,000 distinct CDR3 sequences, with under 70% observed a single time. Sequenced input: blood. The receptors originated from a girl aged 5-17 years with multiple sclerosis. Each CDR3 is given with its conserved first and last residue. The D gene is left open where the match is weak. Clone size is stated in some rows and not others, as once, few, many or a class when expanded.

v_gene	j_gene	abundance	d_gene	CDR3aa	CDR3nt
TRBV29-1	TRBJ1-1	few	-	CSVRTSADTEAFF	TGCAGCGTCAGGACGTCAGCCGACACTGAAGCTTTCTTT
TRBV6-5	TRBJ2-1	-	TRBD2	CASSSWTSGSSEQFF	TGTGCCAGCAGTTCCTGGACTAGCGGGAGTTCTGAGCAGTTCTTC
TRBV27	TRBJ2-7	-	-	CASRAPDLPYEQYF	TGTGCCAGCAGGGCCCCCGACCTCCCCTACGAGCAGTACTTC
TRBV5-1	TRBJ2-7	few	-	CASSNPDSYEQYF	TGCGCCAGCAGCAACCCGGACTCCTACGAGCAGTACTTC
TRBV5-1	TRBJ1-5	-	-	CASSLDDSNQPQHF	TGCGCCAGCAGCTTGGATGATAGCAATCAGCCCCAGCATTTT
TRBV7-6	TRBJ2-1	-	TRBD2	CASSTKLAGGYNEQFF	TGTGCCAGCAGCACTAAACTAGCGGGGGGTTACAATGAGCAGTTCTTC
TRBV20-1	TRBJ2-3	few	TRBD1	CSARKGQLTDTQYF	TGCAGTGCTAGAAAGGGACAGCTGACAGATACGCAGTATTTT
TRBV7-9	TRBJ2-1	few	TRBD1	CASSSGQAASNEQFF	TGTGCCAGCAGCTCCGGACAGGCCGCTTCCAATGAGCAGTTCTTC
TRBV29-1	TRBJ2-1	-	-	CSAWTPPDEQFF	TGCAGCGCCTGGACCCCTCCGGATGAGCAGTTCTTC
TRBV4-2	TRBJ2-3	few	TRBD2	CASSRSGATDTQYF	TGTGCCAGCAGCCGTAGCGGGGCGACAGATACGCAGTATTTT
TRBV7-7	TRBJ2-5	few	-	CASSSDSRETQYF	TGTGCTAGCAGCAGTGACTCCAGGGAGACCCAGTACTTC
TRBV15	TRBJ1-2	-	-	CATSTRDINYGYTF	TGTGCCACCAGCACCCGGGACATTAACTATGGCTACACCTTC
TRBV29-1	TRBJ2-3	-	-	CSVLGRAPHADTQYF	TGCAGCGTCCTAGGCAGGGCGCCTCACGCAGATACGCAGTATTTT
TRBV6-1	TRBJ1-2	few	-	CASSGYVGGYTF	TGTGCCAGCAGTGGATACGTAGGGGGCTACACCTTC
TRBV6-2/TRBV6-3	TRBJ1-2	-	TRBD1	CASRISGGYAYGYTF	TGTGCCAGCAGGATCTCAGGGGGCTATGCCTATGGCTACACCTTC
TRBV11-1	TRBJ1-1	once	-	CASSLQSVSNTEAFF	TGCGCCAGCAGCTTGCAGTCGGTTTCGAACACTGAAGCTTTCTTT
TRBV7-2	TRBJ2-5	few	TRBD2	CASSIKRGGYGTQYF	TGTGCCAGCAGCATCAAACGGGGGGGATATGGGACCCAGTACTTC
TRBV7-9	TRBJ1-2	-	-	CASSLASGYGYTF	TGTGCCAGCAGCTTAGCTTCAGGCTATGGCTACACCTTC
TRBV9	TRBJ2-7	-	TRBD2	CASSVGLAGGAYEQYF	TGTGCCAGCAGCGTAGGGCTAGCGGGAGGGGCCTACGAGCAGTACTTC
TRBV9	TRBJ2-3	few	-	CASSVAAGASTDTQYF	TGTGCCAGCAGCGTAGCGGCGGGGGCTAGCACAGATACGCAGTATTTT
TRBV3-1	TRBJ2-7	-	-	CASSLRDDYEQYF	TGTGCCAGCAGCCTCCGGGACGACTACGAGCAGTACTTC
TRBV20-1	TRBJ2-1	few	TRBD2	CSAILAGGYNEQFF	TGCAGTGCTATCCTAGCGGGAGGCTACAATGAGCAGTTCTTC
TRBV20-1	TRBJ1-2	few	TRBD1	CSASVQGASYTF	TGCAGTGCTAGCGTCCAGGGGGCCAGCTACACCTTC
TRBV7-9	TRBJ2-7	-	-	CASKRGPYEQYF	TGTGCCAGCAAAAGAGGGCCCTACGAGCAGTACTTC
TRBV5-1	TRBJ1-2	-	-	CASSLEAVANYGYTF	TGCGCCAGCAGCTTGGAAGCAGTTGCTAACTATGGCTACACCTTC
TRBV10-2	TRBJ1-4	-	-	CASSFRGNEKRFF	TGCGCCAGCAGTTTCAGAGGGAATGAGAAACGGTTTTTT
TRBV6-5	TRBJ2-5	few	-	CASFAQETQYF	TGTGCCAGCTTTGCACAAGAGACCCAGTACTTC
TRBV25-1	TRBJ1-2	-	-	CASSLTDNGYTF	TGTGCCAGCAGTCTAACAGATAATGGCTACACCTTC
TRBV27	TRBJ1-4	-	-	CASSLGVREKLFF	TGTGCCAGCAGTTTAGGAGTTAGAGAAAAACTGTTTTTT
TRBV6-5	TRBJ2-6	-	-	CASSYFSVRGSGANVLTF	TGTGCCAGCAGTTACTTTTCGGTTCGTGGGTCTGGGGCCAACGTCCTGACTTTC
TRBV27	TRBJ2-3	-	-	CASSLSRAADTQYF	TGTGCCAGCAGTTTATCAAGGGCCGCAGATACGCAGTATTTT
TRBV6-6	TRBJ2-3	-	TRBD2	CASSFRTSAITDTQYF	TGTGCCAGCAGCTTTCGGACTAGCGCGATCACAGATACGCAGTATTTT
TRBV19	TRBJ2-1	-	TRBD1	CASQLTGQVYNEQFF	TGTGCCAGCCAACTGACGGGACAGGTATACAATGAGCAGTTCTTC
TRBV29-1	TRBJ2-1	many	TRBD1	CSVEGGTGVYNEQFF	TGCAGCGTTGAGGGAGGGACAGGGGTATACAATGAGCAGTTCTTC
TRBV7-9	TRBJ1-2	-	-	CASSLPGFYGYTF	TGTGCCAGCAGCTTACCGGGATTCTATGGCTACACCTTC
TRBV3-1	TRBJ2-1	-	TRBD1	CASSPQRADRGRNEQFF	TGTGCCAGCAGCCCTCAAAGGGCGGACAGGGGGAGGAATGAGCAGTTCTTC
TRBV29-1	TRBJ2-7	-	-	CSVEALTSRSSMVDQAVGVYEQYF	TGCAGCGTTGAGGCCCTCACGTCTCGGTCGTCGATGGTGGATCAGGCAGTCGGGGTCTACGAGCAGTACTTC
TRBV20-1	TRBJ1-2	-	TRBD1	CSAPRGPGGYTF	TGCAGTGCACCCAGGGGGCCGGGCGGCTACACCTTC
TRBV7-3	TRBJ2-3	-	-	CASSEGQVTDTQYF	TGTGCCAGCAGCGAGGGGCAGGTCACAGATACGCAGTATTTT
TRBV7-9	TRBJ1-1	-	-	CASTAGPAGLKTEAFF	TGTGCCAGCACAGCTGGGCCGGCAGGGCTTAAAACTGAAGCTTTCTTT
TRBV7-6	TRBJ2-5	few	TRBD2	CASSLLLGGGQETQYF	TGTGCCAGCAGCCTTTTGTTGGGCGGGGGCCAAGAGACCCAGTACTTC
TRBV29-1	TRBJ2-5	few	TRBD2	CSVGPPRGSGKQETQYF	TGCAGCGTTGGCCCCCCCAGGGGTAGCGGGAAACAAGAGACCCAGTACTTC
TRBV23-1	TRBJ2-3	few	-	CASRPASGDTQYF	TGCGCCAGCAGACCGGCGTCGGGCGATACGCAGTATTTT
TRBV6-6	TRBJ2-1	once	-	CASSPRRGPLDNEQFF	TGTGCCAGCAGTCCCCGGAGGGGCCCCCTTGACAATGAGCAGTTCTTC
TRBV6-6	TRBJ1-1	once	-	CASSYWGDGGAFF	TGTGCCAGCAGTTACTGGGGGGATGGGGGGGCTTTCTTT
TRBV10-3	TRBJ2-3	once	TRBD2	CAISERKGGDTQYF	TGTGCCATCAGTGAGCGCAAGGGAGGGGATACGCAGTATTTT
TRBV29-1	TRBJ2-5	-	-	CGAGGYQETQYF	TGCGGCGCCGGGGGCTACCAAGAGACCCAGTACTTC
TRBV5-1	TRBJ2-3	-	TRBD2	CASSYGGGPPTDMQYF	TGCGCCAGCAGCTACGGCGGGGGACCACCCACAGATATGCAGTATTTT
TRBV10-3	TRBJ2-2	few	-	CAISERDTGELFF	TGTGCCATCAGTGAAAGGGACACCGGGGAGCTGTTTTTT
TRBV2	TRBJ1-2	few	-	CASSETGRGGYTF	TGTGCCAGCAGTGAAACAGGCAGGGGTGGCTACACCTTC
TRBV20-1	TRBJ2-4	-	-	CSAHGDLAKNIQYF	TGCAGTGCTCACGGGGACCTAGCCAAAAACATTCAGTACTTC
TRBV29-1	TRBJ2-3	-	TRBD1	CSTRDRGTSDTQYF	TGCAGCACGCGGGACAGGGGGACTTCAGATACGCAGTATTTT
TRBV20-1	TRBJ2-7	-	-	CSARFQAYEQYF	TGCAGTGCGAGGTTCCAGGCCTACGAGCAGTACTTC
TRBV20-1	TRBJ2-1	few	-	CSANLRNYNEQFF	TGCAGTGCTAATCTACGGAACTACAATGAGCAGTTCTTC
TRBV20-1	TRBJ1-1	-	-	CSASPGHPNTEAFF	TGCAGTGCTTCACCGGGACACCCGAACACTGAAGCTTTCTTT
TRBV9	TRBJ2-3	once	-	CASSVGGAFTDTQYF	TGTGCCAGCAGCGTGGGGGGAGCCTTCACAGATACGCAGTATTTT
TRBV20-1	TRBJ2-7	-	-	CSARVWGASSYEQYF	TGCAGTGCTAGAGTTTGGGGTGCTAGCTCCTACGAGCAGTACTTC
TRBV20-1	TRBJ2-1	-	-	CSGPGGAYNEQFF	TGCAGTGGCCCAGGGGGGGCCTACAATGAGCAGTTCTTC
TRBV6-6	TRBJ1-4	-	-	CASLPSGEKLFF	TGTGCCAGCCTCCCTTCAGGTGAAAAACTGTTTTTT